Presented here are 27 T cell receptor beta chains from one specimen sequenced in a study of blood T cells in healthy people across ages. A second PCR, run for roughly 7 to 11 cycles, used a sample-barcoded 5' primer plus a J-beta primer mix. A single record per CDR3 protein comes from TCRdb applying MiXCR to the 5' RACE reads. The repertoire holds around 940,000 distinct CDR3 sequences, with roughly 51% as singletons. Sequenced material: blood. The receptors here all came from a woman aged 60-70 years in good health.

This clonotype came up a few times. The chain uses TRBV20-1 and TRBJ2-1; unclear D gene. This CDR3 is 17 amino acids long. The germline V gene encodes CDR1 DFQATT and CDR2 SNEGSKA (reference sequence). V lost 0 bases and J lost 4, with 19 bases in between. The CDR3: CSARDMGRSRWYNEQFF. In DNA, the CDR3 is TGCAGTGCTAGAGATATGGGCCGAAGTCGATGGTACAATGAGCAGTTCTTC.

This chain joins TRBV18 and TRBJ2-3; D is uncertain. Trimming cost V 0 bases and J 4 bases, with 11 bases left between them. Germline CDR1 and CDR2: KGHSH and LQKENI. This CDR3 has 15 amino acids. The CDR3 reads CASSPPASVADTQYF. The CDR3 nucleotides read TGTGCCAGCTCACCACCGGCCAGCGTGGCAGATACGCAGTATTTT.

This chain connects TRBV7-2 to TRBJ2-1; 7 bases agree with TRBD1. With V trimmed by 5 bases and J by 11 bases, 9 bases remained unmatched. Per germline, CDR1 SGHTA and CDR2 FQGNSA. The CDR3 sequence is 13 residues long. CDR3 protein: CASSPPWDSQQFF. CDR3 bases: TGTGCCAGCAGCCCCCCGTGGGACAGCCAGCAGTTCTTC.

As regards this clonotype: One junction end disagrees with the germline gene, perhaps due to a read error. V is TRBV12-3 or TRBV12-4 and J is TRBJ2-5, with unresolved D. The CDR3 consists of 14 residues. The chain's CDR3 is CASSLFRRQETQYF. The CDR3 nucleotides are TGTGCCAGCAGTTTATTTCGCAGGCAAGAGACCCAGTACTTT.

This clonotype was seen just once. The V gene is TRBV7-2, the J gene TRBJ2-3; D call uncertain. Germline V gene data show CDR1 as SGHTA and CDR2 as FQGNSA. V was shortened by 11 bases and J by 6 bases, with 9 bases between the two germline ends. The CDR3 totals 10 residues. The DNA for the CDR3 is TGTGCCTGTGGCGTGGATACGCAGTATTTT. This gives the protein CACGVDTQYF.

This chain uses TRBV20-1 with TRBJ2-1; no reliable D call. The J call is uncertain, as TRBJ2-7 better fits the DNA end. CDR1 is DFQATT and CDR2 is SNEGSKA in the germline V gene (reference sequence). The CDR3 contains 13 residues. The CDR3 sequence: CSARDPGRNEQYF. In nucleotides, the CDR3 is TGCAGTGCTAGAGACCCCGGTCGTAATGAGCAGTACTTC.

The chain employs TRBV27 and TRBJ2-5, with a possible D match to TRBD2 (6 bases). The CDR3 runs to 13 residues. Germline lookup yields CDR1 MNHEY and CDR2 SMNVEV (reference sequence). Trimming shortened V by 0 bases and J by 7 bases, and 9 bases separated the two germline ends. CDR3 protein: CASSLSGGRTQYF. The CDR3 region has the DNA TGTGCCAGCAGTTTATCGGGAGGAAGGACCCAGTACTTC.

The chain carries TRBV11-1 and TRBJ2-7, with unresolved D. The CDR3 loop spans 12 amino acids. V lost 5 bases and J lost 6, with 11 bases in between. CDR1 is SGHAT, CDR2 FQDESV, per germline (reference sequence). The CDR3 loop reads CASSKDICEQYF. The CDR3 DNA reads TGTGCCAGCAGCAAAGACATCTGCGAGCAGTACTTC.

This chain connects TRBV5-1 to TRBJ2-2; 7 bases line up with TRBD1. V shed 4 bases, J shed 3 bases, and the junction held 9 bases outside the gene matches. CDR1 and CDR2 from the germline V gene are SGHRS and YFSETQ. The CDR3 spans 16 residues. CDR3 bases: TGCGCCAGCAGCAGTACCCGGGACAGTTACACCGGGGAGCTGTTTTTT. Encoded protein: CASSSTRDSYTGELFF.

The chain links TRBV6-5 to TRBJ2-2, with 7 bases matching TRBD1. Germline V lookup: CDR1 MNHEY, CDR2 SVGAGI. The CDR3 contains 16 residues. V gave up 5 bases and J gave up 3 bases; unmatched junction bases: 9. CDR3: CASSLQGFTDTGELFF. Here the CDR3 DNA reads TGTGCCAGCAGTCTACAGGGGTTTACGGACACCGGGGAGCTGTTTTTT.

This clonotype was counted between two and nine times. Sequence at one end of the junction differs from germline and may be a read error. This chain joins TRBV18 and TRBJ2-7, with 9 bases that match TRBD1. This CDR3 has 15 amino acids. The germline CDR1 and CDR2 sequences are KGHSH and LQKENI. The CDR3 protein is CASSPAGTGTYEQYF. The CDR3 DNA is TGTGCCAGCTCACCTGCCGGGACAGGGACCTATGAGCAGTACTTC.

The chain combines TRBV28 with TRBJ2-1; tentative D call: TRBD1 (5 bases). CDR1 MDHEN and CDR2 SYDVKM come from the germline V gene. The CDR3 covers 15 residues. V was trimmed by 5 bases and J by 6 bases, leaving 17 bases between them. CDR3 nucleotide sequence: TGTGCCAGCAGTACAGGCGACTTAACCTGCAATGAGCAGTTCTTC. It yields the protein CASSTGDLTCNEQFF.

This clonotype was recorded a few times. This chain connects TRBV15 to TRBJ2-7; a possible D gene is TRBD1 (6 bases). Trimming removed 5 bases at V and 1 base at J, with 15 bases between. The CDR3 spans 15 residues. In germline, CDR1 is LNHNV, CDR2 YYDKDF (reference sequence). For the CDR3, the DNA is TGTGCCACCAGCCCCCAGGGGTCGGTTTCCTACGAGCAGTACTTC. Amino acids: CATSPQGSVSYEQYF.

This chain uses TRBV4-1 with TRBJ2-7; 8 positions agree with TRBD1. With V trimmed by 4 bases and J by 5 bases, 7 bases remained unmatched. The V gene's germline CDR1 is MGHRA and CDR2 YSYEKL. The CDR3 runs 14 residues. The CDR3 nucleotides read TGCGCCAGCAGCCCCCCGACAGGGGCCAACGAGCAGTACTTC. Translating gives CASSPPTGANEQYF.

CDR3 coding DNA: TGTGCCAGCAGCTTGTCCGGGACTAGCGTCACAGATACGCAGTATTTT. As protein: CASSLSGTSVTDTQYF. This sequence joins TRBV7-2 and TRBJ2-3, with 10 bases fitting TRBD2. J gave up 2 bases and V 3 bases, and 5 bases lay outside the gene matches. CDR1 and CDR2 from the germline V gene are SGHTA and FQGNSA. This CDR3 has 16 amino acids. Full variable domain (remainder filled in from reference TRBV7-2 and TRBJ2-3): GAGVSQSPSNKVTEKGKDVELRCDPISGHTALYWYRQSLGQGLEFLIYFQGNSAPDKSGLPSDRFSAERTGGSVSTLTIQRTQQEDSAVYLCASSLSGTSVTDTQYFGPGTRLTVL.

The gene calls are TRBV7-9 and TRBJ1-1, with TRBD1 identical over 7 bases. V lost 4 bases and J lost 0; bases outside the gene matches: 5. The CDR3 is 15 amino acids. Germline V gene sequence: CDR1 SEHNR, CDR2 FQNEAQ (reference sequence). The CDR3 nucleotides are TGTGCCAGCAGCTCACCGGGACAGTTGAACACTGAAGCTTTCTTT. Protein sequence: CASSSPGQLNTEAFF.

Details on this clonotype: Being one base from a much bigger clone, this may be a read error. The chain uses TRBV24-1 and TRBJ2-1; D is ambiguous. V was shortened by 9 bases and J by 5 bases, with 10 bases between the two germline ends. Germline values: CDR1 KGHDR, CDR2 SFDVKD. The CDR3 runs 12 residues. DNA of the CDR3: TGTGCCACCGGATCGTTGGACAATGAGCAGTTCTTC. It translates to CATGSLDNEQFF.

This chain links TRBV24-1 with TRBJ2-1; TRBD2 might be the D (5 bases). This CDR3 is built from 14 residues. CDR1 is KGHDR, CDR2 SFDVKD, per germline. V shed 4 bases and J shed 3 bases, with 9 bases lying between them. The CDR3 region is CATSEYEGYNEQFF. The CDR3 region has the DNA TGTGCCACCAGTGAATATGAGGGCTACAATGAGCAGTTCTTC.

The chain has TRBV18 and TRBJ2-2; TRBD2 is a possible D gene (5 bases). Between the trimmed V and J ends, which lost 1 base and 2 bases, there was a span of 11 bases. Germline lookup yields CDR1 KGHSH and CDR2 LQKENI. The CDR3 loop spans 16 amino acids. Here the CDR3 DNA reads TGTGCCAGCTCACCACGGATAGCGCCAAACACCGGGGAGCTGTTTTTT. This sequence encodes CASSPRIAPNTGELFF.

There are a few counts of this clonotype. V gene TRBV7-6 combines with J gene TRBJ2-3; weak D call: TRBD2 (5 bases). Trimming took off 1 base at V and 10 bases at J, with 18 bases between the two ends. CDR3 size: 15 residues. The germline V gene encodes CDR1 SGHVS and CDR2 FNYEAQ. The CDR3 reads CASSLVAEGRTAQYF. The CDR3 nucleotides are TGTGCCAGCAGCTTAGTAGCCGAGGGCCGGACTGCGCAGTATTTT.

This clonotype was counted between two and nine times. This chain joins TRBV4-2 and TRBJ2-7; a possible D gene is TRBD2 (5 bases). V dropped 0 bases and J dropped 5 bases, with 26 bases sitting between them. Germline V CDR1 and CDR2: LGHNA, YNFKEQ. This CDR3 has 19 amino acids. CDR3 protein: CASSQESGGPIASYHEQYF. The CDR3 DNA sequence: TGTGCCAGCAGCCAAGAATCGGGCGGGCCTATTGCGAGCTACCACGAGCAGTACTTC.

This chain links TRBV28 with TRBJ2-6, with TRBD1 as a possible D gene (6 bases). Between the trimmed V and J ends, which lost 5 bases and 6 bases, there was a span of 17 bases. CDR3 size: 16 residues. Germline values: CDR1 MDHEN, CDR2 SYDVKM. For the CDR3, the DNA is TGTGCCAGCAGTCCCAGACAGGACGAACTGGCCAACGTCCTGACTTTC. This translates into CASSPRQDELANVLTF.

This clonotype was counted a few times. The chain links TRBV5-5 to TRBJ2-3; 7 bases map to TRBD1. The V gene's germline CDR1 is SGHKS and CDR2 YYEKEE (reference sequence). Trimming took 0 bases from V and 6 from J; bases not matched to a gene: 10. There are 16 residues in the CDR3. CDR3 nucleotides: TGTGCCAGCAGCTTGGCCGGCAGGGGGAGATCGGATACGCAGTATTTT. Translating gives CASSLAGRGRSDTQYF. Drawing the rest from reference TRBV5-5 and TRBJ2-3, the complete variable domain is DAGVTQSPTHLIKTRGQQVTLRCSPISGHKSVSWYQQVLGQGPQFIFQYYEKEERGRGNFPDRFSARQFPNYSSELNVNALLLGDSALYLCASSLAGRGRSDTQYFGPGTRLTVL.

The V gene is TRBV10-3, the J gene TRBJ2-6; either TRBD1 or TRBD2 may fit D (5 bases each). This CDR3 region has 16 residues. Germline assignment: CDR1 ENHRY and CDR2 SYGVKD. Deletions cut 2 bases from V and 3 bases from J, with 11 bases between. The CDR3: CAISETLGVGANVLTF. As DNA, the CDR3 is TGTGCCATCAGTGAGACTTTGGGGGTTGGGGCCAACGTCCTGACTTTC.

This clonotype was observed a handful of times. This rearrangement joins TRBV20-1 to TRBJ2-5, with a weak D call TRBD1 (5 bases). Near its end, the DNA agrees better with TRBJ2-7, so the J call may be wrong. The CDR3 consists of 14 residues. The germline V gene encodes CDR1 DFQATT and CDR2 SNEGSKA (reference sequence). CDR3 residues: CSARQGASAYEQYF. CDR3 coding DNA: TGCAGTGCTAGACAAGGGGCCTCCGCCTACGAGCAGTACTTC.

V gene TRBV12-5 combines with J gene TRBJ1-2; D is undetermined. The germline V gene has CDR1 LGHNT and CDR2 FRNRAP. CDR3 length: 13 residues. V lost 2 bases, J lost 4 bases, and 8 bases lay in between. The chain's CDR3 is CASGLNQAYGYTF. CDR3 DNA sequence: TGTGCTAGTGGTTTGAACCAGGCCTATGGCTACACCTTC.

This clonotype was recorded a few times. The CDR3, as DNA: TGTGCCAGCAGTTTAAGGGGGGTGTGGGAGACCCAGTACTTC. It specifies CASSLRGVWETQYF. The rearrangement uses TRBV28 and TRBJ2-5, with D perhaps matching TRBD1 or TRBD2 (6 bases each). Trimming removed 2 bases at V and 5 bases at J, with 12 bases between. The germline gives CDR1 MDHEN, CDR2 SYDVKM. The CDR3 spans 14 residues.